The 10 T cell receptor beta chains presented below share a single source sample, sequenced in a study of blood T cell repertoires in COVID-19. The method was immunoSEQ multiplex PCR; TCRdb's version includes in-frame clones alone and lacks a portion of them. This sample has approximately 66,000 clones, with about 86% found just once. Source material: peripheral blood. The receptors were gathered from a man aged 45-65 years with active COVID-19.

The gene calls are TRBV5-4 and TRBJ2-3; 8 nucleotides align to TRBD2. CDR3 length: 15 residues. The V and J ends lost 3 bases and 2 bases, in that order; junction bases with no gene match: 5. CDR1 is SGHNT, CDR2 YYREEE, per germline (reference sequence). The CDR3 loop reads CASSSAGGNTDTQYF. CDR3 in DNA: TGTGCCAGCAGCTCTGCGGGGGGAAACACAGATACGCAGTATTTT.

The genes are TRBV3-1 (or the pseudogene TRBV3-2) and TRBJ1-2, with D hard to call. Germline-derived CDR1 and CDR2 are LGHDT and YNNKEL (reference sequence). The CDR3 totals 13 residues. V gave up 1 base and J gave up 6 bases, with 9 bases separating them. DNA for the CDR3: TGTGCCAGCAGCCAAGTAGAGGGAGATGGCTACACCTTC. Translating it yields CASSQVEGDGYTF.

This clone was observed a handful of times. The CDR3 loop is CATSRERLAPGELFF. The CDR3 DNA reads TGTGCCACCAGCAGAGAGCGACTAGCTCCCGGGGAGCTGTTTTTT. The chain employs TRBV15 and TRBJ2-2; the match to TRBD2 covers 7 bases. Germline lookup yields CDR1 LNHNV and CDR2 YYDKDF (reference sequence). With V trimmed by 0 bases and J by 6 bases, 4 bases remained unmatched. The CDR3 consists of 15 residues.

The chain links TRBV11-3 to TRBJ2-3; 10 bases are shared with TRBD2. Germline CDR1 is SGHNT and CDR2 is YENEEA. This CDR3 is 16 amino acids long. V dropped 0 bases and J dropped 8; count of bases not matched to a gene: 8. This chain's CDR3 is CASSLETSGKGGTQYF. The CDR3 region has the DNA TGTGCCAGCAGCTTAGAAACTAGCGGGAAAGGTGGTACGCAGTATTTT. Looking up the rest from reference TRBV11-3 and TRBJ2-3 gives the full variable domain: EAGVVQSPRYKIIEKKQPVAFWCNPISGHNTLYWYLQNLGQGPELLIRYENEEAVDDSQLPKDRFSAERLKGVDSTLKIQPAELGDSAVYLCASSLETSGKGGTQYFGPGTRLTVL.

The rearrangement uses TRBV29-1 and TRBJ1-3; no clear D. The CDR3 totals 14 residues. The V and J ends lost 1 base and 4 bases respectively, with 11 bases between them. The germline gives CDR1 SQVTM, CDR2 ANQGSEA. The CDR3 DNA sequence: TGCAGCGTTGAAGCTCCGTTTCTGGGAAACACCATATATTTT. Translating it yields CSVEAPFLGNTIYF.

The chain employs TRBV19 and TRBJ1-1; 7 bases line up with TRBD1. The V gene end was trimmed by 9 bases and the J gene end by 0 bases; junction bases not matched to a gene: 7. The CDR3 loop spans 14 amino acids. Germline V lookup: CDR1 LNHDA, CDR2 SQIVND (reference sequence). In DNA form, the CDR3 reads TGTGCCAGCAAGACAGGGAAAATGAACACTGAAGCTTTCTTT. Protein: CASKTGKMNTEAFF.

The rearrangement links TRBV30 to TRBJ1-6; a possible D gene is TRBD1 (6 bases). Trimming removed 1 base at V and 0 bases at J, with 7 bases between. This CDR3 comprises 15 residues. Germline values: CDR1 GTSNPN, CDR2 SVGIG (reference sequence). CDR3 loop: CAWSEGGSYNSPLHF. The CDR3 DNA is TGTGCCTGGAGTGAAGGGGGCTCCTATAATTCACCCCTCCACTTT.

V and J are TRBV5-3 and TRBJ1-5; TRBD1 aligns across 8 bases. TRBV5-3 is an ORF, and what it does is uncertain. V shed 4 bases and J 0 bases; nucleotides not matched to a gene: 18. This CDR3 spans 20 amino acids. CDR3 nucleotide sequence: TGTGCCAGAAGCCGTTGTCCGGGACAGGAACTTTTCTATAGCAATCAGCCCCAGCATTTT. This gives the protein CARSRCPGQELFYSNQPQHF.

The V call is TRBV10-3, the J call TRBJ2-3, with TRBD2 matching 9 bases. CDR3 length: 15 amino acids. Trimming removed 6 bases from V and 2 bases from J; junction bases left unmatched: 6. CDR1 ENHRY and CDR2 SYGVKD come from the germline V gene. In DNA, the CDR3 is TGTGCCATCAGCCGAGCGGGAGGAGTCACAGATACGCAGTATTTT. Translation gives CAISRAGGVTDTQYF.

The rearrangement links TRBV19 to TRBJ1-2, with 7 positions matching TRBD1. CDR3 length: 13 amino acids. Trimming removed 3 bases from V and 7 bases from J; junction bases left unmatched: 5. Germline CDR1 and CDR2: LNHDA and SQIVND (reference sequence). This CDR3 reads CASSIGTVLGYTF. The CDR3 DNA follows: TGTGCCAGTAGTATTGGGACAGTCCTTGGCTACACCTTC.